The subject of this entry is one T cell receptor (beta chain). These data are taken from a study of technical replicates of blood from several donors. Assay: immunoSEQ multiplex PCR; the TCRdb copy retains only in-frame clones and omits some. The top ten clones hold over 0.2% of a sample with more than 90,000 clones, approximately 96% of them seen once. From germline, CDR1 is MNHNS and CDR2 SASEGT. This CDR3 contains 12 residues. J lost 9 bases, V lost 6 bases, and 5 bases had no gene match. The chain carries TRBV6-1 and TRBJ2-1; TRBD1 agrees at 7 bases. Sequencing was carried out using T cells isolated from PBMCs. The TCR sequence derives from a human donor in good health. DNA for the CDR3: TGTGCCAGCAGAGCTTACAGGGGTGAGCAGTTCTTC. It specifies CASRAYRGEQFF.